The 17 T cell receptor beta chains listed next were all sequenced from one sample in a study of control samples from healthy donors and cancer patients. Repertoires were generated with immunoSEQ multiplex PCR, while TCRdb's copy carries only in-frame clones and drops some. Counted here are about 150,000 clones, around 90% occurring once; the ten biggest clones make up approximately 1.7%. The specimen sequenced was blood. These TCRs come from a man aged 18 to 29 in good health.

The chain uses TRBV6-2 or TRBV6-3 and TRBJ1-6; TRBD1 matches at 7 bases. With 0 bases clipped from V and 0 bases from J, the junction kept 8 bases outside the gene matches. The germline gives CDR1 MNHEY, CDR2 SVGEGT. The CDR3 length is 19 residues. The CDR3 region is CASSYSLGQMSSYNSPLHF. The CDR3 DNA follows: TGTGCCAGCAGTTACTCGTTGGGACAGATGAGCTCCTATAATTCACCCCTCCACTTT.

The rearrangement uses TRBV2 and TRBJ1-4, with D possibly being TRBD1 (6 bases). V lost 8 bases to trimming and J lost 0 bases, with 19 bases between them. CDR1 is SNHLY, CDR2 FYNNEI, per germline. This CDR3 spans 17 amino acids. The CDR3 here is CASLTGTPLPTNEKLFF. The CDR3 DNA follows: TGTGCCAGCCTAACCGGGACACCCCTTCCAACTAATGAAAAACTGTTTTTT.

The chain joins TRBV27 to TRBJ1-6, with D uncertain. Trimming took off 5 bases at V and 5 bases at J, with 13 bases between the two ends. The CDR3 totals 15 residues. Germline CDR1 and CDR2: MNHEY and SMNVEV (reference sequence). The DNA for the CDR3 is TGTGCCAGCAGTCCTAGGGCCGCAAATAATTCACCCCTCCACTTT. This translates into CASSPRAANNSPLHF.

This sequence joins TRBV29-1 and TRBJ1-2; possibly TRBD1 for D (5 bases). The CDR3 totals 10 residues. With 7 bases removed from V and 7 bases from J, the gap between germline ends came to 10 bases. CDR1 and CDR2 (germline): SQVTM, ANQGSEA. CDR3 nucleotides: TGCAGCGCCGGGGGTCCTGGCTACACCTTC. It is translated as CSAGGPGYTF. The full variable domain, with the rest looked up from reference TRBV29-1 and TRBJ1-2, is SAVISQKPSRDICQRGTSLTIQCQVDSQVTMMFWYRQQPGQSLTLIATANQGSEATYESGFVIDKFPISRPNLTFSTLTVSNMSPEDSSIYLCSAGGPGYTFGSGTRLTVV.

V usage is TRBV28 and J usage is TRBJ1-6, with unresolved D. This CDR3 comprises 14 residues. Germline CDR1 and CDR2: MDHEN and SYDVKM. The ends were cut back, 4 bases at V and 2 bases at J, with 6 bases in the middle. The CDR3 protein is CASSSHTYNSPLHF. The CDR3 region has the DNA TGTGCCAGCAGTTCTCACACCTATAATTCACCCCTCCACTTT. Based on the CDR3 plus reference TRBV28 and TRBJ1-6, the full variable domain is DVKVTQSSRYLVKRTGEKVFLECVQDMDHENMFWYRQDPGLGLRLIYFSYDVKMKEKGDIPEGYSVSREKKERFSLILESASTNQTSMYLCASSSHTYNSPLHFGNGTRLTVT.

The chain links TRBV4-1 to TRBJ2-3; D not certain. V lost 0 bases and J 0 bases, leaving 4 bases between the germline ends. From germline, CDR1 is MGHRA and CDR2 YSYEKL. This CDR3 region has 14 residues. CDR3 nucleotide sequence: TGCGCCAGCAGCCAAGATCGGAGCACAGATACGCAGTATTTT. Its protein is CASSQDRSTDTQYF.

This clone was seen only a few times. The chain is built from TRBV5-5 and TRBJ1-1; unclear D gene. The ends were cut back, 1 base at V and 2 bases at J, with 6 bases in the middle. This CDR3 is 13 amino acids long. From germline, CDR1 is SGHKS and CDR2 YYEKEE (reference sequence). The CDR3 is CASSLNRNTEAFF. For the CDR3, the DNA is TGTGCCAGCAGCTTGAACAGAAACACTGAAGCTTTCTTT.

The V and J genes are TRBV27 and TRBJ2-3, with no clear D. The CDR3 contains 14 residues. Trimming took off 2 bases at V and 6 bases at J, with 12 bases between the two ends. The V gene's germline CDR1 is MNHEY and CDR2 SMNVEV (reference sequence). In nucleotides, the CDR3 is TGTGCCAGCAGTTTACGGTCCGTCCAGGATACGCAGTATTTT. As protein: CASSLRSVQDTQYF.

V is TRBV28 and J is TRBJ1-1, with D uncertain. There are 12 residues in the CDR3. In germline, CDR1 is MDHEN, CDR2 SYDVKM. Trimming cost V 5 bases and J 11 bases, with 15 bases left between them. CDR3 in amino acids: CASSPGRARAFF. DNA for the CDR3: TGTGCCAGCAGTCCTGGGAGGGCACGGGCTTTCTTT.

The chain is built from TRBV3-1 (or the pseudogene TRBV3-2) and TRBJ1-4, with D unresolved. The germline CDR1 and CDR2 sequences are LGHDT and YNNKEL (reference sequence). V was trimmed by 5 bases and J by 4 bases, leaving 14 bases between them. CDR3 length: 15 amino acids. CDR3 in DNA: TGTGCCAGCAGCATTAAAGGACGGGGTAATGAAAAACTGTTTTTT. It codes for CASSIKGRGNEKLFF.

The J gene is TRBJ1-1, the V gene TRBV27; D not resolved. Germline loops: CDR1 MNHEY, CDR2 SMNVEV (reference sequence). The CDR3 spans 14 residues. Trimming removed 8 bases at V and 6 bases at J, with 19 bases between. CDR3 in amino acids: CASSLTVAGAEAFF. The DNA for the CDR3 is TGTGCCAGCTCCTTAACCGTTGCGGGCGCTGAAGCTTTCTTT.

This clone was seen a few times. The CDR3 loop reads CASSLGRSRGAFF. CDR3 sequence (DNA): TGTGCCAGCAGCTTAGGACGCTCCCGAGGAGCTTTCTTT. This chain links TRBV7-9 with TRBJ1-1, with D hard to call. The CDR3 runs 13 residues. V lost 1 base and J 10 bases, leaving 13 bases between the germline ends. Germline CDR1 and CDR2: SEHNR and FQNEAQ (reference sequence).

The chain links TRBV7-9 to TRBJ1-4, with D unclear. V was cut by 2 bases and J by 6 bases, with 10 bases left in between. Germline V gives CDR1 SEHNR, CDR2 FQNEAQ (reference sequence). There are 14 residues in the CDR3. The CDR3 bases are TGTGCCAGCAGCTTAAGAGGGCTCGATGAAAAACTGTTTTTT. This gives the protein CASSLRGLDEKLFF.

CDR3 sequence (DNA): TGTGCCAGTAGTACGCGGGTAGTGGCGGGAGCCCAGCATTTT. Protein sequence: CASSTRVVAGAQHF. This chain joins TRBV19 and TRBJ1-5; D not resolved. The V and J ends lost 4 bases and 11 bases respectively, with 18 bases between them. The CDR3 runs 14 residues. Germline CDR1 and CDR2: LNHDA and SQIVND (reference sequence). The full variable domain, rest sourced from reference TRBV19 and TRBJ1-5, is DGGITQSPKYLFRKEGQNVTLSCEQNLNHDAMYWYRQDPGQGLRLIYYSQIVNDFQKGDIAEGYSVSREKKESFPLTVTSAQKNPTAFYLCASSTRVVAGAQHFGDGTRLSIL.

This clone showed up just a few times. This chain uses TRBV6-1 with TRBJ1-6; no reliable D call. The CDR3 is 15 residues long. Trimming removed 3 bases from V and 6 bases from J, with 12 bases in between. Germline-derived CDR1 and CDR2 are MNHNS and SASEGT. CDR3 region: CASSDQPELNSPLHF. Here the CDR3 DNA reads TGTGCCAGCAGTGACCAGCCTGAGCTTAATTCACCCCTCCACTTT.

The rearrangement links TRBV19 to TRBJ2-7; 9 bases fit TRBD1. CDR1 is LNHDA and CDR2 is SQIVND in the germline V gene (reference sequence). This CDR3 has 14 amino acids. V lost 5 bases, J lost 2 bases, and 4 bases stayed unmatched. The CDR3 DNA is TGTGCCAGTAGTGCACAGGGGGCCACCTACGAGCAGTACTTC. It is translated as CASSAQGATYEQYF.

This chain connects TRBV19 to TRBJ2-6; D perhaps matches TRBD2 (5 bases). This CDR3 contains 16 residues. Germline V gene lookup returns CDR1 LNHDA and CDR2 SQIVND (reference sequence). Trimming took off 0 bases at V and 2 bases at J, with 8 bases between the two ends. CDR3 region: CASSIDPGTGANVLTF. The CDR3 bases are TGTGCCAGTAGTATAGACCCGGGGACTGGGGCCAACGTCCTGACTTTC.